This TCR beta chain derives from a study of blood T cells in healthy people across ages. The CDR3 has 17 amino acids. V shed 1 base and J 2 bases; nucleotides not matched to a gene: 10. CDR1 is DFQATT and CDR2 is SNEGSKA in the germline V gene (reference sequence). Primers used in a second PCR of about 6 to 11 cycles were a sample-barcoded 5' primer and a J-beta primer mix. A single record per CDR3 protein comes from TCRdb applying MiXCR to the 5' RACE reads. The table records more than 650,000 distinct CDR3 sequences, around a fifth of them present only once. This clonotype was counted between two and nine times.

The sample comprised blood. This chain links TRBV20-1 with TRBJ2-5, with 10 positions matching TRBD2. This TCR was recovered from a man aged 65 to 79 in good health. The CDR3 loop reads CSARGRLAGVAQETQYF. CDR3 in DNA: TGCAGTGCTAGAGGACGGCTAGCGGGAGTTGCTCAAGAGACCCAGTACTTC.